The 11 T cell receptor beta chains below were found in one sample sequenced in a study of T cells in women clearing cervical HPV infection. Profiling relied on immunoSEQ multiplex PCR, and the TCRdb table lists in-frame clones only, not all of them. The record lists fewer than 50,000 clones, of which the ten most abundant hold more than 1%. Sequenced input: blood buffy coat. The origin of the receptors is a woman aged 18 to 75 with a cervical HPV16 infection that either progressed to CIN3+ or cleared (not recorded which).

CDR3 bases read: TGTGCCAGTACCGGGGGACTAGTATACAATGAG. Protein sequence: CASTGGLVYNE. The full CDR3 reads CASTGGLVYNEQFF. V usage is TRBV19 and J usage is TRBJ2-1, with 8 bases matching TRBD2. The CDR3 end lies 3 residues beyond the end of the read and is filled in from the germline J gene. V trimming: 7 bases; J trimming: 4 bases; junction bases outside the gene matches: 6. There are 14 residues in the CDR3. Germline V gene data show CDR1 as LNHDA and CDR2 as SQIVND (reference sequence).

About this clone: The read finishes 3 residues shy of the CDR3 end, and the germline J gene is used to complete it. This rearrangement joins TRBV5-1 to TRBJ2-3; TRBD2 is a possible D gene (5 bases). Germline CDR1 SGHRS, CDR2 YFSETQ. The V end was cut by 4 bases, the J end by 5 bases, with 8 bases between. The CDR3 is 12 amino acids. CDR3: CASSPGIDTQYF. The CDR3 DNA, read in part, is TGCGCCAGCAGCCCGGGGATAGATACG.

As for this clone: Coverage ceases 3 residues before the CDR3 finishes, and the germline J gene fills in the end. This chain links TRBV18 with TRBJ1-2; D perhaps matches TRBD1 (5 bases). The germline CDR1 and CDR2 sequences are KGHSH and LQKENI. The CDR3 sequence is 16 residues long. Incomplete CDR3 DNA: TGTGCCAGCTCACTCTTGTCGGGAGGGGCGGCAGATACC. The encoded protein is CASSLLSGGAADT. The whole CDR3 sequence reads CASSLLSGGAADTYTF.

Of note for this clone: The read stops 3 residues short of the end of the CDR3; the missing end is completed from the germline J gene. The rearrangement uses TRBV7-9 and TRBJ1-2; D is perhaps TRBD1 (5 bases). Germline loops: CDR1 SEHNR, CDR2 FQNEAQ (reference sequence). The germline V and J ends were trimmed by 4 bases and 6 bases, with 12 bases remaining between them. The CDR3 runs 13 residues. The CDR3 bases that were read are TGTGCCAGCAGCTATGGGGGGGAACATGGC. Protein product: CASSYGGEHG. The complete CDR3 protein is CASSYGGEHGYTF.

In the case of this clone: The DNA ends 3 residues before the CDR3 does, and the rest of the CDR3 is filled in from the germline J gene. The chain couples TRBV7-8 to TRBJ1-6, with a possible D match to TRBD1 (6 bases). The V end lost 6 bases, the J end lost 8 bases, and 14 bases lay between the germline ends. The CDR3 length is 14 residues. Germline CDR1 and CDR2: SGHVS and FQNEAQ. CDR3 amino acids: CASRIGQSDSPLHF. Incomplete CDR3 DNA: TGTGCCAGCAGGATAGGACAGTCCGATTCACCC.

As concerns this clone: The sequence runs out 3 residues before the end of the CDR3; the remainder is reconstructed from the germline J gene. This chain connects TRBV6-1 to TRBJ1-2; 9 bases agree with TRBD1. The CDR3 spans 16 residues. Trimming removed 4 bases from V and 4 bases from J; junction bases left unmatched: 10. Germline loops: CDR1 MNHNS, CDR2 SASEGT. The CDR3 is CASSGADRGQGYGYTF. The sequenced part of the CDR3 DNA is TGTGCCAGCAGTGGGGCCGACAGGGGACAGGGCTATGGC.

As for this clone: Read data end 3 residues before the CDR3 end; the end is taken from the germline J gene. The chain couples TRBV12-3 or TRBV12-4 to TRBJ1-2, with D uncertain. V shed 5 bases and J shed 4 bases, with 8 bases lying between them. This CDR3 is 12 amino acids long. Partial CDR3 DNA: TGTGCCAGCAGTACGGGTCTCTATGGC. This codes for CASSTGLYG. The entire CDR3 protein is CASSTGLYGYTF.

CDR3 DNA, as far as it was read: TGTGCCACCACATTCAGGTTGAACACTGAA. It encodes CATTFRLNTE. The whole CDR3 is CATTFRLNTEAFF. The chain combines TRBV19 with TRBJ1-1; D is ambiguous. The read ends 3 residues before the CDR3 terminus; that terminus is restored from the germline J gene. The V and J ends lost 10 bases and 0 bases respectively, with 12 bases between them. The CDR3 sequence is 13 residues long. From germline, CDR1 is LNHDA and CDR2 SQIVND (reference sequence).

About this clone: From the germline J gene comes the end of the CDR3, since the read stops 3 residues before it. This chain connects TRBV10-3 to TRBJ2-2, with 8 bases lining up with TRBD2. This CDR3 has 15 amino acids. Germline CDR1 reads ENHRY; CDR2 reads SYGVKD. V shed 4 bases and J 5 bases; nucleotides not matched to a gene: 6. The DNA read from the CDR3 is TGTGCCATCAGTGTTTCGCGGGAGGCGACCGGGGAG. It translates to CAISVSREATGE. The CDR3 in its entirety is CAISVSREATGELFF.

As for this clone: Read coverage stops 3 residues before the CDR3 terminus; the germline J gene supplies the remainder. This chain uses TRBV10-1 with TRBJ2-3; 10 positions match TRBD2. There are 16 residues in the CDR3. J was trimmed by 5 bases and V by 3 bases; bases with no gene match: 8. From germline, CDR1 is WNHNN and CDR2 SYGVQD (reference sequence). Partial CDR3 DNA: TGCGCCAGCAGTGACGGAGCCCTAGCGGGAGTAGATACG. Amino acid sequence: CASSDGALAGVDT. The CDR3 in full is CASSDGALAGVDTQYF.

In the case of this clone: The read terminates 3 residues ahead of where the CDR3 ends, so the germline J gene completes it. The J gene is TRBJ1-2, the V gene TRBV18, with 7 bases identical to TRBD1. The CDR3 is made up of 15 amino acids. Germline CDR1 reads KGHSH; CDR2 reads LQKENI. The chain's CDR3 is CASSLQQGVYNDYTF. CDR3 DNA (partial): TGTGCCAGCTCACTTCAGCAGGGGGTATACAATGAC.